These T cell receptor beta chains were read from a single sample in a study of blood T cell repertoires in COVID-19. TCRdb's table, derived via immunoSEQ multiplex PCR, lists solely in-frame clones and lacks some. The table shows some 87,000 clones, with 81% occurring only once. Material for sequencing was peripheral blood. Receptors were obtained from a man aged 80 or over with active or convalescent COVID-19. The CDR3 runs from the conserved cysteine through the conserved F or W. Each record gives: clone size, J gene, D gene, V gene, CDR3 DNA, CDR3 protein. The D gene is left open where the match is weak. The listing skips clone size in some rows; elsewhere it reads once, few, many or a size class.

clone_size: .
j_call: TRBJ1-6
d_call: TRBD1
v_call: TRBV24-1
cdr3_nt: TGTGCCACCAGTGATCCACCAGGGGGTCTCCCGTTCTTT
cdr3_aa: CATSDPPGGLPFF

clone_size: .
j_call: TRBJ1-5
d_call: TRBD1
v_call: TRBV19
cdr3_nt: TGTGCCAGTAGTCCTACAGGGGGCAGCCAGCCCCAGCATTTT
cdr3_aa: CASSPTGGSQPQHF

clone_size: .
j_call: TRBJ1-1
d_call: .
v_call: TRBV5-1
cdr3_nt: TGCGCCAGCAGCTTTACAGCTAACACTGAAGCTTTCTTT
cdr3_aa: CASSFTANTEAFF

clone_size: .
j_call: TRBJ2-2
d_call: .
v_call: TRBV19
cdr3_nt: TGTGCCAGTAGTATCCGGAGTTGGGTTGAGTACACCGGGGAGCTGTTTTTT
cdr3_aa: CASSIRSWVEYTGELFF

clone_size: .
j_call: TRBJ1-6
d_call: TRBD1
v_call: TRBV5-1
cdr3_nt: TGCGCCAGCAGCCTGACAGGGAATAATTCACCCCTCCACTTT
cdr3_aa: CASSLTGNNSPLHF

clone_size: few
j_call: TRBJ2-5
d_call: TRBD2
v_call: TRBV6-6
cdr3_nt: TGTGCCAGCAGTAAGACTAGCGGGGGGCCCCAAGAGACCCAGTACTTC
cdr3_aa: CASSKTSGGPQETQYF

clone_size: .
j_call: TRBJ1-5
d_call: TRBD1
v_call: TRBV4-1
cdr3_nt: TGCGCCAGCAGCCAGGACAGGGCGGTCAATCAGCCCCAGCATTTT
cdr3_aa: CASSQDRAVNQPQHF

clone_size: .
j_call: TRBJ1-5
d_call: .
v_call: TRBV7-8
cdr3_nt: TGTGCCAGCAGCTTAGTCCAGGGGAATCAGCCCCAGCATTTT
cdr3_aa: CASSLVQGNQPQHF

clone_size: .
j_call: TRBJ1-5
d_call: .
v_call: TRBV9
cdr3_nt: TGTGCCAGCAGCCAGTTTGGGGGCAGACAGCCCCAGCATTTT
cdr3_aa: CASSQFGGRQPQHF

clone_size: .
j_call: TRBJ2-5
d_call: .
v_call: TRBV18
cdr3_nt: TGTGCCAGCTCACCTCCGGTCTCCCCTATAGAGACCCAGTACTTC
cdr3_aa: CASSPPVSPIETQYF

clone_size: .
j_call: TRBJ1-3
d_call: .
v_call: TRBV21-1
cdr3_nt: TGTGCCAGCACCCTCCGGGACACCCGTACTGGAAACACCATATATTTT
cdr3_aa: CASTLRDTRTGNTIYF

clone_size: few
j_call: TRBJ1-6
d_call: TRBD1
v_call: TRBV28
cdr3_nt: TGTGCCAGCGCGACAGGGCTCTCACCCCTCCACTTT
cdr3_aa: CASATGLSPLHF

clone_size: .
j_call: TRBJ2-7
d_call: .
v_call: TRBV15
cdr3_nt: TGTGCCACCAGCAGAGGGACAGAGTTAGGCTACGAGCAGTACTTC
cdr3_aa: CATSRGTELGYEQYF

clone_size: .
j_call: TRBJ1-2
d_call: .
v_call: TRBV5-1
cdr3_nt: TGCGCCAGCAGCTGGGTCGCGGCAGGGGACGGCTACACCTTC
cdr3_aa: CASSWVAAGDGYTF

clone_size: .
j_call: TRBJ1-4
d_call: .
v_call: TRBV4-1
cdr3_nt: TGCGCCAGCAGCCAGCTGTTAGGGGCAACTAATGAAAAACTGTTTTTT
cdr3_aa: CASSQLLGATNEKLFF

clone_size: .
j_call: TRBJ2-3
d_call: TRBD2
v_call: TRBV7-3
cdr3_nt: TGTGCCAGCAGCTTATTCCCGGGGGGGCGTGAAGATACGCAGTATTTT
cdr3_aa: CASSLFPGGREDTQYF

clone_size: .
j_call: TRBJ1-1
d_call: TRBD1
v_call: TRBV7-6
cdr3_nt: TGTGCCAGCAGCGTCGGGACAGGCACTGAAGCTTTCTTT
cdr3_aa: CASSVGTGTEAFF

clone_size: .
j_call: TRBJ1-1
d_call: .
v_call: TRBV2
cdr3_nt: TGTGCCAGCATCCCCGTCAGGGTCAGCGACACTGAAGCTTTCTTT
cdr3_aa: CASIPVRVSDTEAFF

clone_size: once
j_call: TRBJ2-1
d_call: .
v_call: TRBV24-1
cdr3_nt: TGTGCCACCAGTGGGGACACTAGCTCCTACAATGAGCAGTTCTTC
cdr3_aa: CATSGDTSSYNEQFF

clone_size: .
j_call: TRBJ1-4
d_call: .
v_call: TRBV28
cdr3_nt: TGTGCCAGCAGCCCACCTGAGGCAGCTAATGAAAAACTGTTTTTT
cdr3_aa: CASSPPEAANEKLFF

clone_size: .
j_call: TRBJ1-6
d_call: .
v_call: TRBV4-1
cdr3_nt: TGCGCCAGCAGCCAAGATCCGGAGGGACTGAATTATAATTCACCCCTCCACTTT
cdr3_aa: CASSQDPEGLNYNSPLHF

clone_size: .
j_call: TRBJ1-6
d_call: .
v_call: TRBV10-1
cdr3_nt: TGCGCCAGCAGTACCGGGCGGAGGCGGAATTCACCCCTCCACTTT
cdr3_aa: CASSTGRRRNSPLHF

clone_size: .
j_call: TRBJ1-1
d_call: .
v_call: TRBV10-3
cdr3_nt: TGTGCCATCAGTGAGTCTTTAGTGTTAGTCGGGGGAGGGACTGAAGCTTTCTTT
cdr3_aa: CAISESLVLVGGGTEAFF

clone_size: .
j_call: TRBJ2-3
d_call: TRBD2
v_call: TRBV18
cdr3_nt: TGTGCCAGCTCACCCGTGGGCGGGGGGCGCACAGATACGCAGTATTTT
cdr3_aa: CASSPVGGGRTDTQYF

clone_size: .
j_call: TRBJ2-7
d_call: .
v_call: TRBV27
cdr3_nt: TGTGCCAGCAGGGAGATAAGCTCCTACGAGCAGTACTTC
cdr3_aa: CASREISSYEQYF

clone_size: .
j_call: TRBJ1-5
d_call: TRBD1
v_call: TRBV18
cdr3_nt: TGTGCCAGCTCAGACGGGACAGGGGTAAATCAGCCCCAGCATTTT
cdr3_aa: CASSDGTGVNQPQHF

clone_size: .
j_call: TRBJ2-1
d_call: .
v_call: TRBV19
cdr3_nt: TGTGCCAGTAGCCTCCGGGACAATACCTACAATGAGCAGTTCTTC
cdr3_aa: CASSLRDNTYNEQFF

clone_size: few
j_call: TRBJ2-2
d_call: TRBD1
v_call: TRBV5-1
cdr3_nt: TGCGCCAGCAGGCGGACAGGGGTCCGGGTGCCCGGGGAGCTGTTTTTT
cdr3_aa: CASRRTGVRVPGELFF

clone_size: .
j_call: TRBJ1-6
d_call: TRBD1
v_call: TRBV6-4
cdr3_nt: TGTGCCAGCAGTGGGACAGGGGGCTTTAGCTCCTATAATTCACCCCTCCACTTT
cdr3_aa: CASSGTGGFSSYNSPLHF

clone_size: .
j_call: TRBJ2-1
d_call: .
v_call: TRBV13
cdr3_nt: TGTGCCAGCAGCCAAGCGATGGGGGCCTTCTCCTACAATGAGCAGTTCTTC
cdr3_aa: CASSQAMGAFSYNEQFF

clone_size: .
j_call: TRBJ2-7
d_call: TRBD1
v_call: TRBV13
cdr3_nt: TGTGCCAGCAGTAGACAGGGGGGGACCTACGAGCAGTACTTC
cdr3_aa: CASSRQGGTYEQYF

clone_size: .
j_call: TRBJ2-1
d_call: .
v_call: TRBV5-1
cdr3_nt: TGCGCCAGCAGCTTGGGGCAGGGGTCCATTGGTGAGCAGTTCTTC
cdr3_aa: CASSLGQGSIGEQFF

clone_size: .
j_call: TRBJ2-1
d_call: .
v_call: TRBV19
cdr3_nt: TGTGCCAGTAGTATACAGGGCCCCTCCTACAATGAGCAGTTCTTC
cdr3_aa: CASSIQGPSYNEQFF

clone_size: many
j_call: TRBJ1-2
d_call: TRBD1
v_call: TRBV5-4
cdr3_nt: TGTGCCAGCAGCCCTGGACAGGGTGGTAGCTATGGCTACACCTTC
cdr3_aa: CASSPGQGGSYGYTF

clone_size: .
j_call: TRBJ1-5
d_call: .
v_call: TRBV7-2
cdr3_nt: TGTGCCAGCAGCTCGCGGGGCAACCAGCCCCAGCATTTT
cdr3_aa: CASSSRGNQPQHF

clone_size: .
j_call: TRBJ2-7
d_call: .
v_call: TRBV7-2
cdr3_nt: TGTGCCAGCAGCTTATCTCCTGCGCTTTCCTACGAGCAGTACTTC
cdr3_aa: CASSLSPALSYEQYF

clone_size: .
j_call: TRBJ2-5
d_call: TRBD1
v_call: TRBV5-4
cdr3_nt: TGTGCCAGCAGCGCCCGGGACAGCGAAGAGACCCAGTACTTC
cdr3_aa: CASSARDSEETQYF

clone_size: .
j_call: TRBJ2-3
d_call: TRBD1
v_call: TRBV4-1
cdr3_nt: TGCGCCAGCAGCCAAAGGGGGCACACAGATACGCAGTATTTT
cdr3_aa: CASSQRGHTDTQYF

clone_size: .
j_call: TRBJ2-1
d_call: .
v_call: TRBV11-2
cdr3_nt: TGTGCCAGCAGCTTAGAGCGCTCCTACAATGAGCAGTTCTTC
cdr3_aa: CASSLERSYNEQFF

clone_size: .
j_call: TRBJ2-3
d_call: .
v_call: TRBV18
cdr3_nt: TGTGCCAGCTCACACGGAGTTAGAACAGATACGCAGTATTTT
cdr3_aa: CASSHGVRTDTQYF

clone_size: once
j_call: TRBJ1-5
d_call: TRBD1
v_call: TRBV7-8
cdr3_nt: TGTGCCAGCAGCCCAGTTCAGACAGGGAATCAGCCCCAGCATTTT
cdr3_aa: CASSPVQTGNQPQHF

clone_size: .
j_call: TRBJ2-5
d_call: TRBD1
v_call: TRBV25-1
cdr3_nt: TGTGCCAGCAGTGTAACTGGGACAGGCCTCATGCAGACCCAGTACTTC
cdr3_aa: CASSVTGTGLMQTQYF

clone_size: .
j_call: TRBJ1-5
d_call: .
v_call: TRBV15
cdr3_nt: TGTGCCACCAGCAGTTGGCCCGATCAGCCCCAGCATTTT
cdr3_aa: CATSSWPDQPQHF

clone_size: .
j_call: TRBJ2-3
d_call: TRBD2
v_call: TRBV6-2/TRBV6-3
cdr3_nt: TGTGCCAGCAGCCAAGGGCTACTAGCGGATCCCACAGATACGCAGTATTTT
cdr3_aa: CASSQGLLADPTDTQYF

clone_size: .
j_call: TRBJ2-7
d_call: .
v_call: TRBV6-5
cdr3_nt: TGTGCCAGCAGTTACGTCGCCAGGGGTCGTGAGCAGTACTTC
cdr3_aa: CASSYVARGREQYF

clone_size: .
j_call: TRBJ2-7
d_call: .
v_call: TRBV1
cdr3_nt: TGCACCAGCAGCCTCACAGGGCCGACCTACGAGCAGTACTTC
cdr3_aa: CTSSLTGPTYEQYF

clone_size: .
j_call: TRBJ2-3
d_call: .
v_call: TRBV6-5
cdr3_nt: TGTGCCAGCAGATCAGGGGATAGGGCAGATACGCAGTATTTT
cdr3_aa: CASRSGDRADTQYF

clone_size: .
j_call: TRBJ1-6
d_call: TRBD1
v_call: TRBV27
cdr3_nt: TGTGCCAGCAGTATCTCGACAGGGCTAAATTCACCCCTCCACTTT
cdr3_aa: CASSISTGLNSPLHF

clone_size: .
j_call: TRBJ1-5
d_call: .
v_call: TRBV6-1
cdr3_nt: TGTGCCAGCAGTGAAGCGGCCAATCAGCCCCAGCATTTT
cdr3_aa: CASSEAANQPQHF

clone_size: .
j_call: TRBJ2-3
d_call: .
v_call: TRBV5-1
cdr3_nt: TGCGCCAGCAGCCCAGGAAGCACAGATACGCAGTATTTT
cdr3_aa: CASSPGSTDTQYF

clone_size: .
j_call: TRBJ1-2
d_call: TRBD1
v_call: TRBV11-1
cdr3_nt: TGTGCCAGCAGCTTGGACAGGGGGAACTATGGCTACACCTTC
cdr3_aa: CASSLDRGNYGYTF

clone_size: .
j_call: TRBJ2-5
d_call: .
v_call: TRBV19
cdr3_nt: TGTGCCAGTAGTATCAACGACAACCAAGAGACCCAGTACTTC
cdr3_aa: CASSINDNQETQYF

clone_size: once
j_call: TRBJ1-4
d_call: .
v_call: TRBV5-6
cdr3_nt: TGTGCCAGCAGCTTTGGCGAAAAACTGTTTTTT
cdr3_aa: CASSFGEKLFF